This is a list of T cell receptor beta chains from one sample in a study of OX40 agonist ivuxolimab in advanced cancers. Sequenced by immunoSEQ multiplex PCR; TCRdb stores in-frame clones only, minus some. The data hold some 49,000 clones, with around 85% observed a single time. Material: CD4+ or CD8+ T cells sorted from blood, obtained in a trial of the OX40 agonist ivuxolimab. The receptors originated from an adult with an advanced solid tumor such as melanoma, head and neck, liver or kidney cancer. CDR3s include the opening cysteine and the closing phenylalanine or tryptophan. The D gene is left open where the match is weak.

d_call: .
v_call: TRBV12-5
j_call: TRBJ1-2
cdr3_aa: CASGSDGTNYGYTF

d_call: .
v_call: TRBV7-2
j_call: TRBJ1-5
cdr3_aa: CASSLGAQPQHF

d_call: .
v_call: TRBV4-1
j_call: TRBJ2-1
cdr3_aa: CASSQSSYNEQFF

d_call: .
v_call: TRBV27
j_call: TRBJ1-5
cdr3_aa: CASSLWGDQPQHF

d_call: .
v_call: TRBV5-6
j_call: TRBJ1-6
cdr3_aa: CASSLLQVGSPLHF

d_call: .
v_call: TRBV2
j_call: TRBJ1-2
cdr3_aa: CASSEEGRGYYGYTF

d_call: TRBD2
v_call: TRBV27
j_call: TRBJ2-7
cdr3_aa: CATGLAGGSGQYF

d_call: .
v_call: TRBV7-6
j_call: TRBJ1-1
cdr3_aa: CASSQQGSHTEAFF

d_call: TRBD1
v_call: TRBV19
j_call: TRBJ2-3
cdr3_aa: CASSIGTGYRDTQYF

d_call: TRBD1
v_call: TRBV5-1
j_call: TRBJ1-5
cdr3_aa: CASSLGTGKGQPQHF

d_call: TRBD1
v_call: TRBV18
j_call: TRBJ1-4
cdr3_aa: CASSPDRGTGGARNEKLFF

d_call: .
v_call: TRBV6-6
j_call: TRBJ1-5
cdr3_aa: CASSFPGRDNQPQHF

d_call: .
v_call: TRBV6-5
j_call: TRBJ1-1
cdr3_aa: CASSYRGLNTEAFF

d_call: .
v_call: TRBV27
j_call: TRBJ2-7
cdr3_aa: CASSTLQGGGEQYF

d_call: TRBD1
v_call: TRBV11-2
j_call: TRBJ1-2
cdr3_aa: CASSLVGQGNYGYTF

d_call: .
v_call: TRBV9
j_call: TRBJ1-2
cdr3_aa: CASSVGGGDYGYTF

d_call: TRBD2
v_call: TRBV27
j_call: TRBJ2-5
cdr3_aa: CASSLTSGVIQETQYF

d_call: .
v_call: TRBV9
j_call: TRBJ1-5
cdr3_aa: CASSGTANSNQPQHF

d_call: .
v_call: TRBV4-2
j_call: TRBJ1-6
cdr3_aa: CASSQPQGPNLHF

d_call: TRBD1
v_call: TRBV2
j_call: TRBJ1-6
cdr3_aa: CASSDPLTGGNSPLHF

d_call: .
v_call: TRBV19
j_call: TRBJ1-1
cdr3_aa: CASRATIRMLEAFF

d_call: .
v_call: TRBV5-1
j_call: TRBJ1-5
cdr3_aa: CASSFDQPQHF

d_call: .
v_call: TRBV4-2
j_call: TRBJ1-3
cdr3_aa: CASSPPGDSSGNTIYF

d_call: .
v_call: TRBV4-1
j_call: TRBJ1-6
cdr3_aa: CASSQEGKGGSPLHF

d_call: .
v_call: TRBV29-1
j_call: TRBJ2-2
cdr3_aa: CSARGENTGELFF

d_call: .
v_call: TRBV5-4
j_call: TRBJ1-3
cdr3_aa: CASSLAGSGNTIYF

d_call: .
v_call: TRBV28
j_call: TRBJ2-3
cdr3_aa: CASSLLVGLTDTQYF

d_call: TRBD1
v_call: TRBV2
j_call: TRBJ1-5
cdr3_aa: CASSSQGGGGHQPQHF

d_call: .
v_call: TRBV4-1
j_call: TRBJ2-1
cdr3_aa: CASSQHTNLNEQFF

d_call: TRBD1
v_call: TRBV5-1
j_call: TRBJ2-2
cdr3_aa: CASSLRQTDRVNTGELFF

d_call: .
v_call: TRBV4-1
j_call: TRBJ1-3
cdr3_aa: CASSQVGGNTIYF

d_call: .
v_call: TRBV2
j_call: TRBJ2-1
cdr3_aa: CASGAANSYNEQFF

d_call: .
v_call: TRBV9
j_call: TRBJ1-1
cdr3_aa: CASSAAGSGTEAFF

d_call: .
v_call: TRBV19
j_call: TRBJ2-5
cdr3_aa: CASRIQETQYF

d_call: .
v_call: TRBV5-4
j_call: TRBJ2-2
cdr3_aa: CASSLIQRPNTGELFF

d_call: .
v_call: TRBV6-5
j_call: TRBJ1-1
cdr3_aa: CASSWGGNTEAFF

d_call: .
v_call: TRBV27
j_call: TRBJ1-1
cdr3_aa: CASSFSETLNTEAFF

d_call: TRBD2
v_call: TRBV10-2
j_call: TRBJ2-5
cdr3_aa: CASSESFGSGGLGETQYF

d_call: .
v_call: TRBV23-1
j_call: TRBJ1-6
cdr3_aa: CASSQGGENPDNSPLHF

d_call: .
v_call: TRBV7-9
j_call: TRBJ1-1
cdr3_aa: CASSLGRGNTEAFF

d_call: .
v_call: TRBV7-9
j_call: TRBJ2-5
cdr3_aa: CATHPGAVETQYF

d_call: TRBD1
v_call: TRBV4-3
j_call: TRBJ2-2
cdr3_aa: CASSHAGTGGTGELFF

d_call: .
v_call: TRBV21-1
j_call: TRBJ2-1
cdr3_aa: CASSKALQGAYNEQFF

d_call: .
v_call: TRBV5-6
j_call: TRBJ2-5
cdr3_aa: CASSPRGGRETQYF

d_call: .
v_call: TRBV28
j_call: TRBJ1-6
cdr3_aa: CASSYNGRGYENSPLHF

d_call: .
v_call: TRBV5-6
j_call: TRBJ1-1
cdr3_aa: CASSLRLRPMNTEAFF